The 30 T cell receptor beta chains listed next were all sequenced from one sample in a study of T cells and Merkel cell carcinoma outcomes. The assay was immunoSEQ multiplex PCR, and TCRdb's table has in-frame clones only and misses some. The table includes about 10,000 clones, 80% to 90% detected once. The sequenced sample was tumor tissue from Merkel cell carcinoma. These receptors were obtained from a human donor with Merkel cell carcinoma.

The chain carries TRBV7-8 and TRBJ1-6; D may be TRBD1 (5 bases). This CDR3 contains 15 residues. CDR1 SGHVS and CDR2 FQNEAQ come from the germline V gene. Trimming shortened V by 1 base and J by 9 bases, and 13 bases separated the two germline ends. CDR3 region: CASSLGGTRTSPLHF. The CDR3 coding sequence is TGTGCCAGCAGCTTAGGCGGGACCCGAACTTCACCCCTCCACTTT.

On this clone itself: The junction departs from the called germline gene at one end, perhaps through a read error. The chain has TRBV18 and TRBJ2-7, with unresolved D. Looked up from germline, CDR1 is KGHSH and CDR2 is LQKENI. The CDR3 runs 15 residues. CDR3 amino acids: CVSSPSTRSSYEQYF. The CDR3 coding sequence is TGTGTCAGCTCACCCTCGACAAGGAGCTCCTACGAGCAGTACTTC.

This chain joins TRBV6-5 and TRBJ2-5; D is uncertain. There are 11 residues in the CDR3. The germline gives CDR1 MNHEY, CDR2 SVGAGI. V was shortened by 6 bases and J by 4 bases, with 6 bases between the two germline ends. Written as DNA, the CDR3 is TGTGCCAGCAGGGGATTAGAGACCCAGTACTTC. Translating it yields CASRGLETQYF.

The gene calls are TRBV5-1 and TRBJ1-1; D call uncertain. Germline-derived CDR1 and CDR2 are SGHRS and YFSETQ. This CDR3 contains 16 residues. Trimming removed 0 bases at V and 0 bases at J, with 12 bases between. The CDR3 here is CASSLALGSMNTEAFF. For the CDR3, the DNA is TGCGCCAGCAGCTTGGCATTAGGCAGCATGAACACTGAAGCTTTCTTT.

This rearrangement joins TRBV11-2 to TRBJ1-2; TRBD1 might be the D (6 bases). Germline CDR1 SGHAT, CDR2 FQNNGV. This CDR3 region has 12 residues. V was cut by 3 bases and J by 7 bases, with 9 bases left in between. CDR3 protein: CASSFGGGGYTF. Here the CDR3 DNA reads TGTGCCAGCAGCTTCGGGGGCGGTGGCTACACCTTC.

V and J are TRBV5-5 and TRBJ2-1; D may match TRBD1 or TRBD2 (5 bases each). The CDR3 has 15 residues. Trimming removed 0 bases at V and 3 bases at J, with 10 bases between. Germline assignment: CDR1 SGHKS and CDR2 YYEKEE (reference sequence). DNA for the CDR3: TGTGCCAGCAGCTTGGTGGGGGTCTACTACAATGAGCAGTTCTTC. Translated, it gives CASSLVGVYYNEQFF.

The rearrangement links TRBV6-5 to TRBJ1-6; 8 bases match TRBD1. Germline V gives CDR1 MNHEY, CDR2 SVGAGI. The CDR3 has 15 residues. J was trimmed by 3 bases and V by 4 bases; bases with no gene match: 2. The CDR3 nucleotides read TGTGCCAGCAGTTCAGACAGGGGCTATAATTCACCCCTCCACTTT. Amino acids: CASSSDRGYNSPLHF.

The chain has TRBV6-6 and TRBJ1-1, with unresolved D. The CDR3 runs 14 residues. Germline V gene sequence: CDR1 MNHNY, CDR2 SVGAGI (reference sequence). Deletions cut 7 bases from V and 1 base from J, with 13 bases between. This CDR3 is CASIGTNWNTEAFF. The CDR3 nucleotides are TGTGCCAGCATTGGAACGAATTGGAACACTGAAGCTTTCTTT.

V gene TRBV6-1 combines with J gene TRBJ1-2; 11 bases align to TRBD1. The CDR3 covers 15 residues. Germline V gene sequence: CDR1 MNHNS, CDR2 SASEGT. The V gene end was trimmed by 7 bases and the J gene end by 8 bases; junction bases not matched to a gene: 12. The CDR3 sequence is CASTAIGQGARGYTF. CDR3 sequence (DNA): TGTGCCAGCACCGCGATAGGACAGGGGGCAAGGGGCTACACCTTC.

The chain employs TRBV11-3 and TRBJ2-7; 9 bases are a match to TRBD1. J was trimmed by 6 bases and V by 5 bases; bases with no gene match: 5. The CDR3 is made up of 13 amino acids. Germline-derived CDR1 and CDR2 are SGHNT and YENEEA. The DNA for the CDR3 is TGTGCCAGCAGCCCGACAGGGGGTGGCGAGCAGTACTTC. Protein: CASSPTGGGEQYF.

The chain couples TRBV18 to TRBJ2-1; 10 nucleotides line up with TRBD1. The CDR3 runs to 16 residues. J lost 8 bases, V lost 5 bases, and 12 bases had no gene match. Germline CDR1 is KGHSH and CDR2 is LQKENI. This CDR3 reads CASSAQPGQGGDEQFF. CDR3 sequence (DNA): TGTGCCAGCTCAGCACAGCCCGGACAGGGGGGCGATGAGCAGTTCTTC.

The chain is built from TRBV7-9 and TRBJ2-7; the D is unclear. The V gene's germline CDR1 is SEHNR and CDR2 FQNEAQ (reference sequence). This CDR3 region has 11 residues. The germline V and J ends were trimmed by 2 bases and 4 bases, with 3 bases remaining between them. Here the CDR3 reads CASSLRYEQYF. CDR3 in DNA: TGTGCCAGCAGCTTAAGATACGAGCAGTACTTC.

This clone was seen more than once but under ten times. V gene TRBV6-6 combines with J gene TRBJ2-5; no clear D. This CDR3 has 16 amino acids. Trimming left V 5 bases short and J 5 bases short, with 21 bases between. Per the germline V gene, CDR1 is MNHNY and CDR2 is SVGAGI (reference sequence). CDR3 loop: CASSIPTLTLLETQYF. The CDR3 coding sequence is TGTGCCAGCAGTATCCCGACCTTGACCCTGCTCGAGACCCAGTACTTC.

The chain is built from TRBV18 and TRBJ1-4; TRBD1 matches 11 bases. This CDR3 region has 15 residues. V was pared by 3 bases and J by 5 bases, with 2 bases of the junction left unmatched. Germline V gene data show CDR1 as KGHSH and CDR2 as LQKENI. CDR3 DNA: TGTGCCAGCTCACCGGACAGGGGGCAAAATGAAAAACTGTTTTTT. The encoded protein is CASSPDRGQNEKLFF.

This chain uses TRBV18 with TRBJ2-3; D gene ambiguous. Trimming stripped 0 bases from V and 3 bases from J, with 4 bases between. The CDR3 covers 13 residues. Germline CDR1 is KGHSH and CDR2 is LQKENI. The CDR3: CASSPPRTDTQYF. CDR3 coding DNA: TGTGCCAGCTCACCACCGAGGACAGATACGCAGTATTTT. Variable domain in full (rest from reference TRBV18 and TRBJ2-3): NAGVMQNPRHLVRRRGQEARLRCSPMKGHSHVYWYRQLPEEGLKFMVYLQKENIIDESGMPKERFSAEFPKEGPSILRIQQVVRGDSAAYFCASSPPRTDTQYFGPGTRLTVL.

The V call is TRBV6-5, the J call TRBJ2-2; 8 bases align to TRBD1. After removal of 5 bases from V and 6 bases from J, the junction contained 5 bases not matched to a gene. CDR1 and CDR2 from the germline V gene are MNHEY and SVGAGI. The CDR3 contains 14 residues. The chain's CDR3 is CASSIHRGAGELFF. In nucleotides, the CDR3 is TGTGCCAGCAGTATCCACAGGGGGGCCGGGGAGCTGTTTTTT.

The chain links TRBV29-1 to TRBJ2-7; D is possibly TRBD2 (5 bases). The germline V and J ends were trimmed by 2 bases and 7 bases, with 21 bases remaining between them. Germline V gene sequence: CDR1 SQVTM, CDR2 ANQGSEA. The CDR3 runs 15 residues. The CDR3 DNA sequence: TGCAGCGTTGAAAACTCGGCAAGAGGGCTGAGAGAGCAGTACTTC. This translates into CSVENSARGLREQYF.

This chain connects TRBV12-5 to TRBJ2-7; possibly TRBD1 for D (5 bases). CDR1 and CDR2 from the germline V gene are LGHNT and FRNRAP. Trimming removed 1 base at V and 3 bases at J, with 7 bases between. This CDR3 contains 13 residues. The CDR3 nucleotides are TGTGCTAGTGGTTTGGGGCAGGGCTACGAGCAGTACTTC. Its protein is CASGLGQGYEQYF.

This chain uses TRBV5-1 with TRBJ2-3; 11 nucleotides line up with TRBD2. The CDR3 runs to 16 residues. Per germline, CDR1 SGHRS and CDR2 YFSETQ. With V trimmed by 2 bases and J by 2 bases, 4 bases remained unmatched. CDR3 DNA: TGCGCCAGCAGCTTCTTAGCGGGGGGGACCACAGATACGCAGTATTTT. Its translation: CASSFLAGGTTDTQYF.

This sequence joins TRBV7-9 and TRBJ1-5; D is possibly TRBD1 (5 bases). Germline CDR1 is SEHNR and CDR2 is FQNEAQ (reference sequence). V was pared by 4 bases and J by 6 bases, with 7 bases between. The CDR3 consists of 12 residues. CDR3: CASSSGFQPQHF. The CDR3 DNA follows: TGTGCCAGCAGCTCAGGGTTTCAGCCCCAGCATTTT. The full variable domain, its missing parts supplied by reference TRBV7-9 and TRBJ1-5, is DTGVSQNPRHKITKRGQNVTFRCDPISEHNRLYWYRQTLGQGPEFLTYFQNEAQLEKSRLLSDRFSAERPKGSFSTLEIQRTEQGDSAMYLCASSSGFQPQHFGDGTRLSIL.

V gene TRBV19 combines with J gene TRBJ1-5; TRBD1 aligns across 7 bases. Germline V gene sequence: CDR1 LNHDA, CDR2 SQIVND (reference sequence). V lost 7 bases to trimming and J lost 6 bases; unmatched junction nucleotides: 9. The CDR3 covers 14 residues. CDR3 DNA: TGTGCCAGTACATCAGGGGGAAACGGTCAGCCCCAGCATTTT. This translates into CASTSGGNGQPQHF.

The chain joins TRBV5-1 to TRBJ1-4, with 7 positions matching TRBD1. V lost 4 bases to trimming and J lost 4 bases; unmatched junction nucleotides: 7. The germline CDR1 and CDR2 sequences are SGHRS and YFSETQ. The CDR3 has 15 amino acids. The CDR3 region is CASSPSGQSNEKLFF. Here the CDR3 DNA reads TGCGCCAGCAGCCCGTCGGGACAGAGTAATGAAAAACTGTTTTTT.

The chain is built from TRBV5-1 and TRBJ1-2, with 7 bases fitting TRBD1. V lost 4 bases to trimming and J lost 5 bases; unmatched junction nucleotides: 5. The CDR3 contains 13 residues. Germline CDR1 reads SGHRS; CDR2 reads YFSETQ. Here the CDR3 reads CASSGTGVYGYTF. The CDR3 DNA reads as TGCGCCAGCAGCGGAACAGGGGTATATGGCTACACCTTC. Full variable domain (missing parts from reference TRBV5-1 and TRBJ1-2): KAGVTQTPRYLIKTRGQQVTLSCSPISGHRSVSWYQQTPGQGLQFLFEYFSETQRNKGNFPGRFSGRQFSNSRSEMNVSTLELGDSALYLCASSGTGVYGYTFGSGTRLTVV.

The CDR3 reads CSGTRGAGDTQYF. The CDR3 nucleotides read TGCAGCGGTACCCGGGGCGCTGGGGATACGCAGTATTTT. V is TRBV29-1 and J is TRBJ2-3; D is tentatively TRBD1 or TRBD2 (5 bases each). V was shortened by 7 bases and J by 6 bases, with 17 bases between the two germline ends. The CDR3 is made up of 13 amino acids. Germline V gene sequence: CDR1 SQVTM, CDR2 ANQGSEA.

The chain recombines TRBV5-4 with TRBJ2-1; 11 bases line up with TRBD2. The V gene's germline CDR1 is SGHNT and CDR2 YYREEE (reference sequence). J lost 2 bases, V lost 4 bases, and 8 bases had no gene match. There are 17 residues in the CDR3. The CDR3 nucleotides read TGTGCCAGCAGCCAGCTACTAGCGGGGGACACCTACAATGAGCAGTTCTTC. Translation gives CASSQLLAGDTYNEQFF.

This clone was counted a single time. The J gene is TRBJ1-1, the V gene TRBV7-8, with a weak D call TRBD1 (5 bases). V was pared by 0 bases and J by 1 base, with 21 bases between. CDR3 size: 19 residues. CDR1 and CDR2 (germline): SGHVS, FQNEAQ. The CDR3 sequence: CASSLAPKVLGGGNTEAFF. CDR3 in DNA: TGTGCCAGCAGCTTAGCGCCGAAGGTTCTTGGGGGTGGGAACACTGAAGCTTTCTTT.

The chain joins TRBV5-6 to TRBJ2-5; 9 bases match TRBD1. V was clipped by 1 base and J by 2 bases; unmatched bases: 9. The V gene's germline CDR1 is SGHDT and CDR2 YYEEEE. The CDR3 runs 17 residues. The CDR3 loop is CASSLPWTGARQETQYF. CDR3 in DNA: TGTGCCAGCAGCTTGCCATGGACAGGGGCCCGACAAGAGACCCAGTACTTC.

The chain couples TRBV21-1 to TRBJ2-7; TRBD1 reflects the table's D call only, with no check against the DNA. TRBV21-1 is deemed a pseudogene. There are 13 residues in the CDR3. CDR3 sequence reads: CASQTGGFHEQYF. The DNA for the CDR3 is TGTGCCAGCCAAACAGGGGGCTTCCACGAGCAGTACTTC.

The genes are TRBV9 and TRBJ2-5, with 11 nucleotides matching TRBD2. Trimming took 0 bases from V and 4 from J; bases not matched to a gene: 5. The length of the CDR3 is 16 residues. The germline V gene has CDR1 SGDLS and CDR2 YYNGEE. CDR3 region: CASSVALAGGRETQYF. CDR3 DNA: TGTGCCAGCAGCGTAGCATTAGCGGGGGGGCGAGAGACCCAGTACTTC.

This chain uses TRBV20-1 with TRBJ1-2; TRBD1 might be the D (5 bases). Germline V gives CDR1 DFQATT, CDR2 SNEGSKA (reference sequence). The CDR3 runs to 11 residues. CDR3 protein: CGGESNYGYTF. The DNA for the CDR3 is TGCGGGGGGGAGAGTAACTATGGCTACACCTTC.